Below, 24 T cell receptor beta chains from the same sample are listed, as sequenced in a study of cytotoxic CD8 clonotypes in ibrutinib-treated CLL. The repertoire was sequenced with immunoSEQ multiplex PCR; TCRdb's copy has only in-frame clones and lacks some. The profile shows about 200,000 clones, more than 75% of them singletons. The sample was PBMCs, taken after 12 months of ibrutinib treatment. The receptors come from a human donor with chronic lymphocytic leukemia.

The chain uses TRBV6-1 and TRBJ1-1; D is ambiguous. The V gene lost 7 bases and the J gene lost 0 bases, with 9 bases spanning the gap. This CDR3 is 13 amino acids long. CDR1 is MNHNS, CDR2 SASEGT, per germline. The CDR3 sequence is CASISVMNTEAFF. The CDR3 bases are TGTGCCAGCATATCTGTGATGAACACTGAAGCTTTCTTT.

The V call is TRBV18, the J call TRBJ2-3; 7 bases line up with TRBD2. The germline gives CDR1 KGHSH, CDR2 LQKENI. This CDR3 has 17 residues. The trim removed 4 bases at V and 3 bases at J, leaving 13 bases unmatched. CDR3 bases: TGTGCCAGCTCACACTCCCCCCCAGCGGGGTTAACAGATACGCAGTATTTT. Protein product: CASSHSPPAGLTDTQYF.

The gene calls are TRBV7-9 and TRBJ1-2, with 8 bases identical to TRBD1. The CDR3 contains 15 residues. The germline gives CDR1 SEHNR, CDR2 FQNEAQ (reference sequence). V lost 5 bases and J lost 4; bases outside the gene matches: 9. For the CDR3, the DNA is TGTGCCAGCAGCCCTCCAGAGGGACAGGTCTATGGCTACACCTTC. Translated, it gives CASSPPEGQVYGYTF.

The V call is TRBV28, the J call TRBJ1-5; 11 nucleotides line up with TRBD1. V dropped 2 bases and J dropped 6; count of bases not matched to a gene: 6. Germline V gene sequence: CDR1 MDHEN, CDR2 SYDVKM. CDR3 size: 16 residues. CDR3 amino acids: CASSLLGTGGFQPQHF. For the CDR3, the DNA is TGTGCCAGCAGTTTACTGGGGACAGGGGGATTTCAGCCCCAGCATTTT.

CDR3 sequence: CASNPTDGPDTQYF. The DNA of the CDR3 is TGTGCCAGCAACCCAACGGACGGGCCCGATACGCAGTATTTT. The V and J genes are TRBV6-5 and TRBJ2-3, with no clear D. The CDR3 spans 14 residues. Germline CDR1 reads MNHEY; CDR2 reads SVGAGI. Deletions cut 7 bases from V and 6 bases from J, with 17 bases between.

This sequence joins TRBV4-2 and TRBJ2-2; the D gene is possibly TRBD1 (5 bases). This CDR3 contains 15 residues. From germline, CDR1 is LGHNA and CDR2 YNFKEQ. V lost 3 bases, J lost 6 bases, and 14 bases lay in between. The CDR3 nucleotides read TGTGCCAGCAGCCATCAACAGGCAGATCCCGGGGAGCTGTTTTTT. Translated, it gives CASSHQQADPGELFF.

This clone was recorded only once. The V gene is TRBV11-2, the J gene TRBJ2-5; a possible D gene is TRBD1 (6 bases). CDR3 length: 15 amino acids. V lost 1 base and J lost 5, with 14 bases in between. Germline-derived CDR1 and CDR2 are SGHAT and FQNNGV. The CDR3 region is CASSLGGRGWETQYF. CDR3 bases: TGTGCCAGCAGCTTAGGGGGCAGGGGTTGGGAGACCCAGTACTTC.

The chain is built from TRBV27 and TRBJ2-7; D remains ambiguous. Germline V gene data show CDR1 as MNHEY and CDR2 as SMNVEV (reference sequence). The CDR3 has 13 residues. Trimming took off 2 bases at V and 3 bases at J, with 8 bases between the two ends. The CDR3 spells CASSLSPRYEQYF. The CDR3 DNA follows: TGTGCCAGCAGTTTAAGTCCCCGCTACGAGCAGTACTTC.

This sequence joins TRBV18 and TRBJ1-5, with 8 bases fitting TRBD1. Germline V gene lookup returns CDR1 KGHSH and CDR2 LQKENI. V trimming: 3 bases; J trimming: 10 bases; junction bases outside the gene matches: 5. The CDR3 has 13 amino acids. The CDR3 loop is CASSPNRGEPQHF. CDR3 in DNA: TGTGCCAGCTCACCGAACAGGGGGGAACCCCAGCATTTT.

This clone was detected once. CDR3 in DNA: TGTGCCAGCAGTTACTCTTTTGCGTCTGAAGCCCTCCACTTT. Protein sequence: CASSYSFASEALHF. V usage is TRBV6-6 and J usage is TRBJ1-6; D is unresolved. This CDR3 is 14 amino acids long. The ends were cut back, 0 bases at V and 14 bases at J, with 14 bases in the middle. Germline CDR1 is MNHNY and CDR2 is SVGAGI (reference sequence).

This clone was seen a single time. The rearrangement joins TRBV7-9 to TRBJ2-1; a weak D match, TRBD2 (6 bases). The CDR3 totals 16 residues. Trimming removed 5 bases at V and 7 bases at J, with 21 bases between. Per the germline V gene, CDR1 is SEHNR and CDR2 is FQNEAQ (reference sequence). The CDR3 loop is CASSRLAAEGRNEQFF. For the CDR3, the DNA is TGTGCCAGCAGCCGCCTTGCAGCGGAAGGGAGGAATGAGCAGTTCTTC. Together with reference TRBV7-9 and TRBJ2-1, the CDR3 gives the full variable domain: DTGVSQNPRHKITKRGQNVTFRCDPISEHNRLYWYRQTLGQGPEFLTYFQNEAQLEKSRLLSDRFSAERPKGSFSTLEIQRTEQGDSAMYLCASSRLAAEGRNEQFFGPGTRLTVL.

J is TRBJ2-5 and V is TRBV5-1, with D unclear. This CDR3 contains 13 residues. Germline V gene sequence: CDR1 SGHRS, CDR2 YFSETQ. Trimming cost V 6 bases and J 2 bases, with 11 bases left between them. CDR3 in DNA: TGCGCCAGCACCCTGGACGTTCAAGAGACCCAGTACTTC. The encoded protein is CASTLDVQETQYF.

The rearrangement links TRBV2 to TRBJ2-7; D unresolved. Germline CDR1 is SNHLY and CDR2 is FYNNEI. The CDR3 extends over 12 amino acids. Trimming removed 4 bases from V and 3 bases from J, with 7 bases in between. The CDR3: CASSVNVYEQYF. CDR3 bases: TGTGCCAGCAGTGTCAATGTCTACGAGCAGTACTTC.

This clone was counted once. The chain employs TRBV25-1 and TRBJ2-7; D is possibly TRBD1 (6 bases). CDR3 length equals 18 residues. Germline V gene data show CDR1 as MGHDK and CDR2 as SYGVNS. The V end was cut by 2 bases, the J end by 5 bases, with 25 bases between. CDR3 in amino acids: CASSEGLGGARQRNEQYF. CDR3 coding DNA: TGTGCCAGCAGTGAAGGGCTAGGGGGAGCGCGACAGCGGAACGAGCAGTACTTC.

This clone was observed a few times. The gene calls are TRBV6-6 and TRBJ2-2; D may be TRBD1 (6 bases). Germline V gives CDR1 MNHNY, CDR2 SVGAGI (reference sequence). V shed 6 bases and J shed 0 bases, with 11 bases lying between them. CDR3 length: 15 amino acids. The DNA for the CDR3 is TGTGCCAGCAGATCAGGGGTTTCGAACACCGGGGAGCTGTTTTTT. Protein: CASRSGVSNTGELFF.

The chain is built from TRBV6-5 and TRBJ2-3, with D unresolved. The CDR3 consists of 14 residues. Germline V lookup: CDR1 MNHEY, CDR2 SVGAGI. Trimming left V 2 bases short and J 2 bases short, with 8 bases between. CDR3 protein: CASSYKLPTDTQYF. The CDR3 DNA follows: TGTGCCAGCAGTTACAAACTACCCACAGATACGCAGTATTTT.

The CDR3 sequence is CASSRDGWLNPNNEQFF. The CDR3 coding sequence is TGTGCCAGCAGCAGAGATGGTTGGTTGAATCCTAACAATGAGCAGTTCTTC. V is TRBV11-2 and J is TRBJ2-1; D unclear. Germline CDR1 and CDR2: SGHAT and FQNNGV. Trimming shortened V by 5 bases and J by 5 bases, and 22 bases separated the two germline ends. There are 17 residues in the CDR3.

The chain uses TRBV4-1 and TRBJ1-4, with a weak D call TRBD1 (5 bases). Germline V lookup: CDR1 MGHRA, CDR2 YSYEKL. V lost 0 bases and J lost 4, with 6 bases in between. The CDR3 spans 14 residues. CDR3 sequence: CASSQDRVNEKLFF. For the CDR3, the DNA is TGCGCCAGCAGCCAAGACAGGGTTAATGAAAAACTGTTTTTT.

The chain recombines TRBV6-6 with TRBJ1-6; weak D call: TRBD1 (5 bases). Germline assignment: CDR1 MNHNY and CDR2 SVGAGI (reference sequence). The germline V and J ends were trimmed by 2 bases and 8 bases, with 7 bases remaining between them. The CDR3 runs 13 residues. CDR3 sequence: CASSYTGHSPLHF. The CDR3 nucleotides read TGTGCCAGCAGTTACACAGGCCATTCACCCCTCCACTTT.

CDR3 DNA sequence: TGTGCCAGCAGCCCATTCTTTAGCGGGAGGGCCGTCGAAAGCTCCTACAATGAGCAGTTCTTC. Its protein product is CASSPFFSGRAVESSYNEQFF. This chain connects TRBV7-6 to TRBJ2-1, with 11 bases identical to TRBD2. Germline CDR1 SGHVS, CDR2 FNYEAQ. The CDR3 has 21 residues. V shed 5 bases, J shed 0 bases, and the junction held 18 bases outside the gene matches.

This clone was counted between two and nine times. The chain has TRBV30 and TRBJ1-2; D is uncertain. CDR3 length: 12 amino acids. The germline CDR1 and CDR2 sequences are GTSNPN and SVGIG (reference sequence). Trimming took off 1 base at V and 8 bases at J, with 11 bases between the two ends. CDR3: CAWSDGVKGYTF. As DNA, the CDR3 is TGTGCCTGGAGTGACGGGGTGAAAGGCTACACCTTC.

This chain connects TRBV5-1 to TRBJ1-2; D might be TRBD1 (6 bases). Per germline, CDR1 SGHRS and CDR2 YFSETQ. CDR3 length: 13 residues. V gave up 0 bases and J gave up 7 bases, with 10 bases separating them. CDR3 DNA: TGCGCCAGCAGCTTGGCAGGACAGTCTGGCTACACCTTC. This translates into CASSLAGQSGYTF.

The chain uses TRBV28 and TRBJ2-6; TRBD1 matches 9 bases. V trimming: 6 bases; J trimming: 3 bases; junction bases outside the gene matches: 12. The CDR3 consists of 18 residues. Germline loops: CDR1 MDHEN, CDR2 SYDVKM. CDR3 sequence (DNA): TGTGCCAGCAGACGGACAGGGGACCTCTTACTTGGGGCCAACGTCCTGACTTTC. It codes for CASRRTGDLLLGANVLTF.

The chain uses TRBV7-9 and TRBJ1-6; 9 nucleotides agree with TRBD1. The junction had 6 bases not matched to a gene; V was cut back by 5 bases and J by 7 bases. Germline loops: CDR1 SEHNR, CDR2 FQNEAQ (reference sequence). This CDR3 has 15 residues. CDR3 DNA: TGTGCCAGCAGCACGGGACAGGGTGGCAATTCACCCCTCCACTTT. Its protein product is CASSTGQGGNSPLHF.